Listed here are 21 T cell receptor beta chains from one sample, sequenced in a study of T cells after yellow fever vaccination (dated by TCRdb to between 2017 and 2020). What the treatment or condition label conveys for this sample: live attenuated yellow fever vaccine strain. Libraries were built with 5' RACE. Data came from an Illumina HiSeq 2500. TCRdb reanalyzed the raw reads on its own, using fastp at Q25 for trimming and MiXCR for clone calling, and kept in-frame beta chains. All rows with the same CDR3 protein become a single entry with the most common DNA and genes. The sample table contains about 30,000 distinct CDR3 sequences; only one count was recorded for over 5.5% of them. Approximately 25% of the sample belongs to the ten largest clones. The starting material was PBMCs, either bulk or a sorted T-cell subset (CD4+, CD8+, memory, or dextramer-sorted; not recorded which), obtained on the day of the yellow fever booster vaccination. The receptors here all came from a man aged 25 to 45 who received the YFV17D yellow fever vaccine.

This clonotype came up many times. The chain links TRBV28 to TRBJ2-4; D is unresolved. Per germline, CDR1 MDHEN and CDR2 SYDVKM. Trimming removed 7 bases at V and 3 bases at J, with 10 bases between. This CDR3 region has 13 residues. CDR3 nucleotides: TGTGCCAGCACCAACTACGGCAAAAACATTCAGTACTTC. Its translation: CASTNYGKNIQYF.

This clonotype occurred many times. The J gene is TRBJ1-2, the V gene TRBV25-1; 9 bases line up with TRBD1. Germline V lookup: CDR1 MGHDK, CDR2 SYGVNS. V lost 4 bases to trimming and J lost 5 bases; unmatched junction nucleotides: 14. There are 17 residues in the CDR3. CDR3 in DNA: TGTGCCAGCAGTGCCCCCCTCTGGGACAGGGAGACTTATGGCTACACCTTC. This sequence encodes CASSAPLWDRETYGYTF.

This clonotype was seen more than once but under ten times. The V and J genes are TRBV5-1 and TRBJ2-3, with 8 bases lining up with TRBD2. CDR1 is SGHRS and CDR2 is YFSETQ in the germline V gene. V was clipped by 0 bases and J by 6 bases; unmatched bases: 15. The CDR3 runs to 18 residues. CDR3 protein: CASSLVTGAGGPRDTQYF. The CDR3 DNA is TGCGCCAGCAGCTTGGTAACCGGTGCGGGAGGCCCGAGGGATACGCAGTATTTT.

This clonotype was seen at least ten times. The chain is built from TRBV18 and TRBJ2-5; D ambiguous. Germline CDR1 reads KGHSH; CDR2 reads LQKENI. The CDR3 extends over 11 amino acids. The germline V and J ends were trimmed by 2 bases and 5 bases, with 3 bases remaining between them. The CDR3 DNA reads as TGTGCCAGCTCACCAGCGGAGACCCAGTACTTC. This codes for CASSPAETQYF. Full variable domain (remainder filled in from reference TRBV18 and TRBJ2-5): NAGVMQNPRHLVRRRGQEARLRCSPMKGHSHVYWYRQLPEEGLKFMVYLQKENIIDESGMPKERFSAEFPKEGPSILRIQQVVRGDSAAYFCASSPAETQYFGPGTRLLVL.

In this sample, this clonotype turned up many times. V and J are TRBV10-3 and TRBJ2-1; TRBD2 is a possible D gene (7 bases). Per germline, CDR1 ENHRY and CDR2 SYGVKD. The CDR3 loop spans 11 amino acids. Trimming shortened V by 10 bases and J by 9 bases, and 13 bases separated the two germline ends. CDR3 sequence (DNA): TGTGCCACCCAAGGGGGGGGTGAGCAGTTCTTC. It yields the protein CATQGGGEQFF.

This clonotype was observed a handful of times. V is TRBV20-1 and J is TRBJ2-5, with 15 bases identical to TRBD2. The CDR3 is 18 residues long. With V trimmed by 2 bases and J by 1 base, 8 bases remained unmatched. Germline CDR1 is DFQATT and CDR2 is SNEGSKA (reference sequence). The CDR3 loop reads CSARWTSGREGPQETQYF. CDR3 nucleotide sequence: TGCAGTGCTAGATGGACTAGCGGGAGGGAGGGGCCCCAAGAGACCCAGTACTTC.

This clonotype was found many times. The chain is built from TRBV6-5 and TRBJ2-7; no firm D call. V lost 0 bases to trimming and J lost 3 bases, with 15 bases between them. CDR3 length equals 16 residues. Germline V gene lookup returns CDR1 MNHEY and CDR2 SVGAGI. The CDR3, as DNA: TGTGCCAGCAGTTACTCGACACCCCCCAGGTTCTACGAGCAGTACTTC. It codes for CASSYSTPPRFYEQYF.

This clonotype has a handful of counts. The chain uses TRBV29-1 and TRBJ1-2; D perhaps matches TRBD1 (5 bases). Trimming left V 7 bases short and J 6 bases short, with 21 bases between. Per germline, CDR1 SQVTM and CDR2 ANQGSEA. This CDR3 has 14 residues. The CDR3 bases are TGCAGCGCCGCACGAGCAGGGTACGGGAATGGCTACACCTTC. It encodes CSAARAGYGNGYTF.

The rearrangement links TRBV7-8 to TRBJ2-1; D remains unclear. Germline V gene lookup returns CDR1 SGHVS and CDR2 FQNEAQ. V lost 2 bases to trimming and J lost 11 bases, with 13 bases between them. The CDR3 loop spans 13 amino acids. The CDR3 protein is CASSLLGWRQQFF. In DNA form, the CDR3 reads TGTGCCAGCAGCTTATTAGGTTGGCGGCAGCAGTTCTTC.

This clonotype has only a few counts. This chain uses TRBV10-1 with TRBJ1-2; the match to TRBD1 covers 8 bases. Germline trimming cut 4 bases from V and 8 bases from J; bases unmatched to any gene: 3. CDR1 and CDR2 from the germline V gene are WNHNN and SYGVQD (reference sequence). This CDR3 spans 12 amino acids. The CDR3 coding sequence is TGCGCCAGCAGTGGAGGGACAGGAGGCTACACCTTC. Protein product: CASSGGTGGYTF.

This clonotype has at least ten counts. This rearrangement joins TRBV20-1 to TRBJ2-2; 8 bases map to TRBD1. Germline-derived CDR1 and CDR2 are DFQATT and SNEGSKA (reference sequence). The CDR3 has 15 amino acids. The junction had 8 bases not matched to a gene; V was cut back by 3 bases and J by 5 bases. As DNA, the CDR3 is TGCAGTGCTAGTTCCCAGGGGGCGGATACCGGGGAGCTGTTTTTT. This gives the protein CSASSQGADTGELFF.

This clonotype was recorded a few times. CDR3 bases: TGCGCCAGCAGCTTGGAAAGGGGCGAGCAGTACTTC. Encoded protein: CASSLERGEQYF. The chain links TRBV5-1 to TRBJ2-7; possibly TRBD1 for D (5 bases). CDR1 SGHRS and CDR2 YFSETQ come from the germline V gene. The V and J ends lost 0 bases and 6 bases respectively, with 7 bases between them. This CDR3 region has 12 residues.

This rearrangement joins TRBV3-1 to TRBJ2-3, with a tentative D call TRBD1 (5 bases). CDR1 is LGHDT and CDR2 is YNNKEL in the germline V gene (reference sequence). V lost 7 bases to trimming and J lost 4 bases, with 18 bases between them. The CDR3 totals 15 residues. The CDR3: CASTQRRGIADTQYF. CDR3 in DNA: TGTGCCAGCACCCAGAGAAGGGGTATCGCAGATACGCAGTATTTT.

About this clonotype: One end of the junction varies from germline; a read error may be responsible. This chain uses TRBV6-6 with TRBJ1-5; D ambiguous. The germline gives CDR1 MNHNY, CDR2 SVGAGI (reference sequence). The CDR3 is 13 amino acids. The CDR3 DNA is TGTGCCAGCACCAAAGAGGGTGGACCGATATGTGATTTT. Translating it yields CASTKEGGPICDF.

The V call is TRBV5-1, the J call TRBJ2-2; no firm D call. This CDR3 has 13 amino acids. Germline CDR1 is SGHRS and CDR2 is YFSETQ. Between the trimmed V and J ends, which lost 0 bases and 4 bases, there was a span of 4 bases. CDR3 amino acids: CASSLEFTGELFF. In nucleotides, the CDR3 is TGCGCCAGCAGCTTGGAATTCACCGGGGAGCTGTTTTTT.

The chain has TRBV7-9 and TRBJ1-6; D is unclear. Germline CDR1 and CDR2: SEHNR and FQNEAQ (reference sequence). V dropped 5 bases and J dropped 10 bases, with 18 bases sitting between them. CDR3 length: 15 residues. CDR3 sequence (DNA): TGTGCCAGCAGCGAAAACGGGATTCGAGGGTCACCCCTCCACTTT. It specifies CASSENGIRGSPLHF.

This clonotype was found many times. The CDR3 here is CASSYRNTEAFF. CDR3 bases: TGTGCCAGCAGTTACAGGAACACTGAAGCTTTCTTT. The V gene is TRBV6-5, the J gene TRBJ1-1; no clear D. The germline V gene has CDR1 MNHEY and CDR2 SVGAGI. Trimming took 2 bases from V and 1 from J, leaving 2 bases between them. This CDR3 has 12 amino acids.

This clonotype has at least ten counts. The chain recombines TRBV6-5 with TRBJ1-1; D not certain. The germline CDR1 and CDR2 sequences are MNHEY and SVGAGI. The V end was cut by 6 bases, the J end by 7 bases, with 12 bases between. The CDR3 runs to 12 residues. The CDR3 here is CASSQQGGEAFF. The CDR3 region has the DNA TGTGCCAGCAGCCAACAAGGAGGTGAAGCTTTCTTT.

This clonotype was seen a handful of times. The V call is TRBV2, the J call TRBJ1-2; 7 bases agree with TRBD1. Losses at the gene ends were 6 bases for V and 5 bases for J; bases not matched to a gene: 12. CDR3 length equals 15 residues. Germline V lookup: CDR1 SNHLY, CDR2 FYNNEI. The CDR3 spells CASRSSRDSSYGYTF. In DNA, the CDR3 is TGTGCCAGCAGGTCATCCCGGGACAGTTCTTATGGCTACACCTTC.

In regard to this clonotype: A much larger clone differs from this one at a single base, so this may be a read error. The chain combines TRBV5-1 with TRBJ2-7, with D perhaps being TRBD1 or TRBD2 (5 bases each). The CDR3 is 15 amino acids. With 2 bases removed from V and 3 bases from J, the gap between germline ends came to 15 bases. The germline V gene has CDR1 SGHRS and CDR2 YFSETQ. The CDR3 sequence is CASSFTPGTNYEQYF. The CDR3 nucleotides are TGCGCCAGCAGCTTCACGCCCGGGACGAACTACGAGCAGTACTTC.

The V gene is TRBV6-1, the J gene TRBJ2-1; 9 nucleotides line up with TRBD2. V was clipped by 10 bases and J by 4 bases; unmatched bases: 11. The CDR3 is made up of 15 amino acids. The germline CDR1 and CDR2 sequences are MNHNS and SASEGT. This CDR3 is CATYKRLAGYNEQFF. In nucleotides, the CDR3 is TGTGCCACCTATAAGCGGCTAGCGGGATACAATGAGCAGTTCTTC.